This T cell receptor beta chain was recorded in a study of T cell changes during pregnancy in multiple sclerosis. Assay used: immunoSEQ multiplex PCR; TCRdb lists only in-frame clones, some missing. Here the sample spans approximately 39,000 clones, approximately 92% being singletons. This CDR3 has 15 residues. Trimming cost V 5 bases and J 4 bases, with 15 bases left between them. Germline-derived CDR1 and CDR2 are MNHNS and SASEGT. This clonotype was obtained from a female donor with multiple sclerosis, enrolled in a pregnancy study. The chain has TRBV6-1 and TRBJ1-5; no reliable D call. The sample was PBMCs (not recorded whether the cells were cultured). CDR3 sequence: CASSSQVGGNQPQHF. CDR3 sequence (DNA): TGTGCCAGCAGTTCCCAGGTGGGTGGGAATCAGCCCCAGCATTTT.